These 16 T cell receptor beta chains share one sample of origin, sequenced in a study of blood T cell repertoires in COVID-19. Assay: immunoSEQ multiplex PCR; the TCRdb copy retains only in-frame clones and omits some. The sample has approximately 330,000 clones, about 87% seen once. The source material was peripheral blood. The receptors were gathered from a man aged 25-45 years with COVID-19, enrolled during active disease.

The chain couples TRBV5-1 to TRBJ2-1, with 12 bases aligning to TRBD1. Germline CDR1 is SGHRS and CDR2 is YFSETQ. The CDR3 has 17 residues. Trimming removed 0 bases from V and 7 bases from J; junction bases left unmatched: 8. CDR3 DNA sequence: TGCGCCAGCAGCTTGGGGCCGGGGACAGGGGGCCAGAATGAGCAGTTCTTC. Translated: CASSLGPGTGGQNEQFF. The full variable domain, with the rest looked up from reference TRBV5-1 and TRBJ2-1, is KAGVTQTPRYLIKTRGQQVTLSCSPISGHRSVSWYQQTPGQGLQFLFEYFSETQRNKGNFPGRFSGRQFSNSRSEMNVSTLELGDSALYLCASSLGPGTGGQNEQFFGPGTRLTVL.

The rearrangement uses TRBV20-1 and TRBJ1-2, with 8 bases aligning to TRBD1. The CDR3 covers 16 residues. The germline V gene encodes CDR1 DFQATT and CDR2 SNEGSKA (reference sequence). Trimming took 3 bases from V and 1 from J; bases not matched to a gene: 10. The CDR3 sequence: CSASGWGQVNNYGYTF. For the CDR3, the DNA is TGCAGTGCTAGTGGATGGGGACAGGTGAATAACTATGGCTACACCTTC.

The CDR3 bases are TGTGCTAGTGGTTTGGTACTTGCGGGGCTCGATACGCAGTATTTT. This codes for CASGLVLAGLDTQYF. This chain uses TRBV12-5 with TRBJ2-3; TRBD2 might be the D (6 bases). The length of the CDR3 is 15 residues. CDR1 and CDR2 from the germline V gene are LGHNT and FRNRAP. Trimming took off 0 bases at V and 6 bases at J, with 13 bases between the two ends.

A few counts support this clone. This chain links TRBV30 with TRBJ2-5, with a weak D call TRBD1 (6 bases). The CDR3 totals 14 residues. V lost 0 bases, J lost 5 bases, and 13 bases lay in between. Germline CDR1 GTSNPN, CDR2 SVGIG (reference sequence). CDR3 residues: CAWSVGGTEETQYF. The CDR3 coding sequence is TGTGCCTGGAGTGTAGGGGGTACCGAGGAGACCCAGTACTTC.

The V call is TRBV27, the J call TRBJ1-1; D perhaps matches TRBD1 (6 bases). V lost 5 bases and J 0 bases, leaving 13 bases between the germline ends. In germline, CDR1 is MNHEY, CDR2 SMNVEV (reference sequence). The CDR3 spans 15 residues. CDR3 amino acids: CASSHLQGLNTEAFF. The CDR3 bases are TGTGCCAGCAGTCACCTACAGGGTCTGAACACTGAAGCTTTCTTT.

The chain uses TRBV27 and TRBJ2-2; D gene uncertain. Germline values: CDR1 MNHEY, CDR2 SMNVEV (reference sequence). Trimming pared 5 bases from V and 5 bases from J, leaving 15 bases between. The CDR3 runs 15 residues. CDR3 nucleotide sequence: TGTGCCAGCAGTCGCACTACCGCGCCTACCGGGGAGCTGTTTTTT. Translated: CASSRTTAPTGELFF.

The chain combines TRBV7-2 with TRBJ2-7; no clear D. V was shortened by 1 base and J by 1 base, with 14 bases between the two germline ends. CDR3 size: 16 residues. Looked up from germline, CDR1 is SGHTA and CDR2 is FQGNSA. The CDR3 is CASSLGRVRPSYEQYF. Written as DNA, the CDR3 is TGTGCCAGCAGCTTAGGGAGAGTCAGACCGTCCTACGAGCAGTACTTC.

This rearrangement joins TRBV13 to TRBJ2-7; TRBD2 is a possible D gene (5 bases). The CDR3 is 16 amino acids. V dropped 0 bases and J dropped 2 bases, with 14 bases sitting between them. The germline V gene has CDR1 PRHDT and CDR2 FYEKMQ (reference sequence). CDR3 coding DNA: TGTGCCAGCAGCTTAGGGGCACAGCGGTGGGCCTACGAGCAGTACTTC. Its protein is CASSLGAQRWAYEQYF.

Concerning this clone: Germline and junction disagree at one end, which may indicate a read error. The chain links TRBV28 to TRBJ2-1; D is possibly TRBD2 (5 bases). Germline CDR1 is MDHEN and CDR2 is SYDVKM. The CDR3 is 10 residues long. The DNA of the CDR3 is TGTGCCAGCAGTGGGAGAACTGAGATCTTC. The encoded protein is CASSGRTEIF.

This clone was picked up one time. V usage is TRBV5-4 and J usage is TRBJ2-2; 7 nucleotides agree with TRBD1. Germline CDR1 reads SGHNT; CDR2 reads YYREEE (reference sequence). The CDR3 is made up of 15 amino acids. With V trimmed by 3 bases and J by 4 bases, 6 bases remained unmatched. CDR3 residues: CASSSMTGITGELFF. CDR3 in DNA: TGTGCCAGCAGCTCAATGACAGGGATCACCGGGGAGCTGTTTTTT.

The CDR3 nucleotides read TGTGCCAGCAGCCAGACTAGCGGGATCGGAGAGACCCAGTACTTC. Its translation is CASSQTSGIGETQYF. This chain uses TRBV7-3 with TRBJ2-5; 11 positions match TRBD2. J lost 4 bases, V lost 5 bases, and 6 bases had no gene match. The germline gives CDR1 SGHTA, CDR2 FQGTGA. This CDR3 contains 15 residues.

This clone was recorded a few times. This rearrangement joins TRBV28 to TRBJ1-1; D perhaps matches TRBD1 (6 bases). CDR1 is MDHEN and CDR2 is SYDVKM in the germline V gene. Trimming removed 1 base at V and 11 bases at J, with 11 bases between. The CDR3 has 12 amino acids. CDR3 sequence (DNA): TGTGCCAGCAGTTTATACCCGCAGGGGGCTTTCTTT. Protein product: CASSLYPQGAFF.

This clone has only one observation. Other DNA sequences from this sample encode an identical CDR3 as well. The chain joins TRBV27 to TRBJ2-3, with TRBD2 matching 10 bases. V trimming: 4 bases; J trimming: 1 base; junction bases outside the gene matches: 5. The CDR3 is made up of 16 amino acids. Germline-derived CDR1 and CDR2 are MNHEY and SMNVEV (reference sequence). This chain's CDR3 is CASSSRTSGRTDTQYF. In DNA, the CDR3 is TGTGCCAGCAGTTCCCGGACTAGCGGACGCACAGATACGCAGTATTTT.

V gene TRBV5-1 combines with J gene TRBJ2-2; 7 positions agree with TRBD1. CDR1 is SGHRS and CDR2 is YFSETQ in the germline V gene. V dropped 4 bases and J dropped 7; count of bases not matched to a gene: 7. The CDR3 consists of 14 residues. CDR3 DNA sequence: TGCGCCAGCAGCGCCACAGGGGTAGGCGGGGAGCTGTTTTTT. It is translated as CASSATGVGGELFF.

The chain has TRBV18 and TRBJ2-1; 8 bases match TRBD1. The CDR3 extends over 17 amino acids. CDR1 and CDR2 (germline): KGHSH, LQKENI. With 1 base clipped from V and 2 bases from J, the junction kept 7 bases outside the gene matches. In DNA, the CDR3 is TGTGCCAGCTCACCACGGAAAGGGACAGGAACCTACAATGAGCAGTTCTTC. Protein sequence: CASSPRKGTGTYNEQFF.

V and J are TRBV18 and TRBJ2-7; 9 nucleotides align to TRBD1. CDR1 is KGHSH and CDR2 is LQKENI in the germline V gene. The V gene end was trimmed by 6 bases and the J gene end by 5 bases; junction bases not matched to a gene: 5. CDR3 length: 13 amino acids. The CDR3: CASSGQGINEQYF. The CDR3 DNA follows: TGTGCCAGCTCGGGACAGGGCATCAACGAGCAGTACTTC.